The 5 T cell receptor beta chains in this list originate from one sample, sequenced in a study of T cell responses to AZD1222 COVID-19 vaccine. Clones were sequenced by immunoSEQ multiplex PCR, and TCRdb holds only the in-frame ones, with some missing. The top ten clones hold around 7.7% of a sample with about 120,000 clones, more than 75% of them seen once. Source: peripheral blood, taken on day 0 of AZD1222 vaccination. The source is an adult in good health.

This chain links TRBV2 with TRBJ1-6; D unresolved. Germline CDR1 and CDR2: SNHLY and FYNNEI. This CDR3 comprises 14 residues. Trimming shortened V by 6 bases and J by 0 bases, and 6 bases separated the two germline ends. CDR3 residues: CASSPSSYNSPLHF. DNA of the CDR3: TGTGCCAGCAGCCCGAGCTCCTATAATTCACCCCTCCACTTT.

The V gene is TRBV2, the J gene TRBJ1-1; no reliable D call. Between the trimmed V and J ends, which lost 9 bases and 4 bases, there was a span of 18 bases. Germline lookup yields CDR1 SNHLY and CDR2 FYNNEI. The CDR3 covers 14 residues. CDR3 sequence (DNA): TGTGCCAGACGGACCGGCTTCTTGCGCACTGAAGCTTTCTTT. Translation: CARRTGFLRTEAFF.

The chain links TRBV29-1 to TRBJ2-7, with unresolved D. The CDR3 covers 12 residues. Trimming took 4 bases from V and 2 from J, leaving 9 bases between them. Germline V CDR1 and CDR2: SQVTM, ANQGSEA. CDR3 residues: CSVVSNAYEQYF. CDR3 bases: TGCAGCGTTGTCAGCAACGCCTACGAGCAGTACTTC.

The V call is TRBV3-1 (or the pseudogene TRBV3-2), the J call TRBJ1-5, with TRBD1 identical over 9 bases. The CDR3 extends over 15 amino acids. The J segment lost 7 bases and the V segment lost 4 bases, leaving 8 bases of the junction unmatched. Germline V lookup: CDR1 LGHDT, CDR2 YNNKEL (reference sequence). The chain's CDR3 is CASSLRDRAGQPQHF. As DNA, the CDR3 is TGTGCCAGCAGCCTACGGGACAGGGCGGGACAGCCCCAGCATTTT.

V gene TRBV11-3 combines with J gene TRBJ2-1; TRBD1 matches 9 bases. The V segment lost 4 bases and the J segment 9 bases; nucleotides outside the gene matches: 1. Germline values: CDR1 SGHNT, CDR2 YENEEA. The CDR3 extends over 12 amino acids. CDR3 sequence reads: CASSSTGGEQFF. The DNA of the CDR3 is TGTGCCAGCAGCTCGACAGGGGGTGAGCAGTTCTTC.